These 20 T cell receptor beta chains originate from one sample sequenced in a study of vaccination effects on CD4 cells after COVID-19. Before sequencing took place, the ViraFEST assay used viral peptide pools to expand antigen-specific CD4+ T cells. The culture ran for 10 days, and then CD4+ T cells were isolated. Everyone in the study got two shots of either the BNT162b2 or mRNA-1273 vaccine. The assay was immunoSEQ multiplex PCR, and TCRdb's table has in-frame clones only and misses some. The profile shows about 59,000 clones, roughly 78% of them singletons. Antigens of these TCRs are unknown. Here the sequenced sample was CD4+ T cells from PBMCs cultured with HCoV-OC43 spike peptides, taken after COVID-19 vaccination. As for subset: HCoV-OC43 spike overlapping peptide pool stimulation. The receptor set was obtained from a human donor who received a COVID-19 vaccine.

The chain employs TRBV29-1 and TRBJ1-1, with D possibly being TRBD1 (5 bases). Germline CDR1 reads SQVTM; CDR2 reads ANQGSEA. The CDR3 loop spans 11 amino acids. DNA of the CDR3: TGCACCGTGGGCAAGGGGACTGAAGCTTTCTTT. Its translation: CTVGKGTEAFF.

This clone was counted once. The chain recombines TRBV6-5 with TRBJ2-1; D possibly matches TRBD1 or TRBD2 (5 bases each). The V end lost 0 bases, the J end lost 6 bases, and 12 bases lay between the germline ends. The CDR3 totals 15 residues. From germline, CDR1 is MNHEY and CDR2 SVGAGI. In nucleotides, the CDR3 is TGTGCCAGCAGTTACTCACCCGGGACGGGCAATGAGCAGTTCTTC. Translated: CASSYSPGTGNEQFF.

The CDR3 region is CASSADASNTGELFF. The CDR3 DNA reads as TGTGCCAGCAGTGCAGACGCCTCGAACACCGGGGAGCTGTTTTTT. The gene calls are TRBV2 and TRBJ2-2; D not resolved. The ends were cut back, 4 bases at V and 0 bases at J, with 9 bases in the middle. The CDR3 covers 15 residues. From germline, CDR1 is SNHLY and CDR2 FYNNEI.

The chain has TRBV7-9 and TRBJ1-3, with D perhaps matching TRBD1 (6 bases). Germline V gene sequence: CDR1 SEHNR, CDR2 FQNEAQ (reference sequence). The CDR3 has 14 residues. Trimming stripped 1 base from V and 2 bases from J, with 6 bases between. The CDR3 region has the DNA TGTGCCAGCAGCTTAGACAGGGCTGGAAACACCATATATTTT. Its translation: CASSLDRAGNTIYF.

A remark on this clone: The junction and the germline gene differ at one end; a read error may be behind it. The CDR3, as DNA: TGTGCCAGCAGCCAAAGACTGGCGGATTTT. Encoded protein: CASSQRLADF. The V call is TRBV7-8, the J call TRBJ2-3; D is unclear. Germline loops: CDR1 SGHVS, CDR2 FQNEAQ. The CDR3 has 10 amino acids.

This chain uses TRBV28 with TRBJ1-2; D ambiguous. The germline V gene encodes CDR1 MDHEN and CDR2 SYDVKM. CDR3 size: 12 residues. Trimming removed 1 base from V and 6 bases from J, with 6 bases in between. The CDR3, as DNA: TGTGCCAGCAGTTTATCGGGAGATGGCTACACCTTC. It specifies CASSLSGDGYTF.

The chain uses TRBV6-1 and TRBJ2-7; no firm D call. Germline assignment: CDR1 MNHNS and CDR2 SASEGT. V was clipped by 1 base and J by 5 bases, with 12 bases between them. The CDR3 totals 14 residues. The CDR3 region is CASSEGIWGNEQYV. The CDR3 nucleotides read TGTGCCAGCAGTGAAGGTATCTGGGGAAACGAGCAGTACGTC.

This clone occurred once. The chain couples TRBV6-5 to TRBJ1-2; D remains unclear. From germline, CDR1 is MNHEY and CDR2 SVGAGI. Trimming removed 6 bases from V and 5 bases from J, with 10 bases in between. The CDR3 runs to 12 residues. CDR3 residues: CASRVFGYGYTF. DNA of the CDR3: TGTGCCAGCAGGGTGTTTGGGTATGGCTACACCTTC.

V and J are TRBV19 and TRBJ1-6; D is undetermined. V lost 4 bases and J 11 bases, leaving 12 bases between the germline ends. This CDR3 has 13 amino acids. Per germline, CDR1 LNHDA and CDR2 SQIVND (reference sequence). The CDR3 is CASSREAFTPLHF. As DNA, the CDR3 is TGTGCCAGTAGTAGAGAGGCCTTCACACCCCTCCACTTT.

The gene calls are TRBV29-1 and TRBJ1-5, with a possible D match to TRBD1 (6 bases). The CDR3 loop spans 13 amino acids. CDR1 SQVTM and CDR2 ANQGSEA come from the germline V gene. The V and J ends lost 4 bases and 0 bases respectively, with 7 bases between them. CDR3 bases: TGCAGCGTTGGGGACAATAGCAATCAGCCCCAGCATTTT. As protein: CSVGDNSNQPQHF.

The chain links TRBV5-8 to TRBJ2-5; TRBD2 matches 14 bases. The CDR3 is 19 residues long. The germline CDR1 and CDR2 sequences are SGHTS and YDEGEE. Trimming at V came to 7 bases and at J to 2 bases, leaving 16 bases not matched to a gene. CDR3: CASPRGLGLAGGVQETQYF. The CDR3 nucleotides read TGTGCCAGCCCTAGGGGACTCGGACTAGCGGGGGGAGTGCAAGAGACCCAGTACTTC.

The rearrangement links TRBV6-5 to TRBJ2-3; TRBD1 matches at 7 bases. Trimming at V came to 4 bases and at J to 0 bases, leaving 7 bases not matched to a gene. Germline-derived CDR1 and CDR2 are MNHEY and SVGAGI. The CDR3 runs 16 residues. The CDR3, as DNA: TGTGCCAGCAGTTCATCAGGGACAGCTAGCACAGATACGCAGTATTTT. As protein: CASSSSGTASTDTQYF.

By share of the sample, this clone is medium-sized (0.01 to 0.1%). The rearrangement links TRBV19 to TRBJ2-3, with D possibly being TRBD2 (5 bases). V was shortened by 2 bases and J by 7 bases, with 16 bases between the two germline ends. Germline lookup yields CDR1 LNHDA and CDR2 SQIVND (reference sequence). The CDR3 loop spans 15 amino acids. The CDR3: CASSIRLLADYTQYF. Here the CDR3 DNA reads TGTGCCAGTAGTATAAGACTACTGGCAGACTATACGCAGTATTTT.

This clone was picked up one time. J is TRBJ2-7 and V is TRBV27; tentative D call: TRBD1 (6 bases). Trimming removed 5 bases from V and 3 bases from J, with 14 bases in between. Per germline, CDR1 MNHEY and CDR2 SMNVEV (reference sequence). This CDR3 has 14 amino acids. CDR3 protein: CASSKTKQGYEQYV. For the CDR3, the DNA is TGTGCCAGCAGTAAAACAAAACAGGGCTACGAGCAGTACGTC.

This clone was recorded only once. The V call is TRBV6-6, the J call TRBJ2-4, with 8 positions matching TRBD1. Germline V gene lookup returns CDR1 MNHNY and CDR2 SVGAGI (reference sequence). The CDR3 covers 17 residues. Germline trimming cut 5 bases from V and 2 bases from J; bases unmatched to any gene: 11. CDR3 residues: CASSQEGPGGSKNIQYF. The CDR3 DNA follows: TGTGCCAGCAGTCAGGAGGGGCCAGGGGGCTCCAAAAACATTCAGTACTTC.

The chain joins TRBV7-9 to TRBJ1-2, with D uncertain. V lost 3 bases, J lost 5 bases, and 13 bases lay in between. CDR1 SEHNR and CDR2 FQNEAQ come from the germline V gene (reference sequence). The CDR3 extends over 14 amino acids. CDR3 DNA: TGTGCCAGCAGCTTTGGGGAGGCGGGGTATGGCTACACCTTC. It yields the protein CASSFGEAGYGYTF. Drawing the rest from reference TRBV7-9 and TRBJ1-2, the complete variable domain is DTGVSQNPRHKITKRGQNVTFRCDPISEHNRLYWYRQTLGQGPEFLTYFQNEAQLEKSRLLSDRFSAERPKGSFSTLEIQRTEQGDSAMYLCASSFGEAGYGYTFGSGTRLTVV.

This clone has a handful of counts. The CDR3 DNA is TGCGCCAGCAGCTTGGGTCCGGGGAATAGTGAGCAGTTCTTC. This codes for CASSLGPGNSEQFF. The V call is TRBV5-1, the J call TRBJ2-1; a possible D gene is TRBD2 (5 bases). CDR3 length equals 14 residues. Trimming took off 0 bases at V and 9 bases at J, with 13 bases between the two ends. The germline CDR1 and CDR2 sequences are SGHRS and YFSETQ.

This clone was seen a single time. The rearrangement joins TRBV7-2 to TRBJ1-5, with 7 bases fitting TRBD1. V was clipped by 3 bases and J by 3 bases; unmatched bases: 5. Germline CDR1 SGHTA, CDR2 FQGNSA. The CDR3 consists of 15 residues. The CDR3 protein is CASSLSGTDNQPQHF. CDR3 DNA sequence: TGTGCCAGCAGCTTGTCCGGGACAGACAATCAGCCCCAGCATTTT.

The chain is built from TRBV2 and TRBJ2-7, with D possibly TRBD2 on 5 matching bases. Trimming removed 6 bases from V and 2 bases from J, with 11 bases in between. This CDR3 spans 13 amino acids. Germline-derived CDR1 and CDR2 are SNHLY and FYNNEI. The DNA of the CDR3 is TGTGCCAGCAGAAGAGACGGGACCTACGAGCAGTACGTC. Protein sequence: CASRRDGTYEQYV.

The chain joins TRBV5-6 to TRBJ2-7, with TRBD1 matching 12 bases. J gave up 2 bases and V 4 bases, and 7 bases lay outside the gene matches. CDR3 size: 16 residues. In germline, CDR1 is SGHDT, CDR2 YYEEEE. This CDR3 is CASSTPGQGAPYEQYV. As DNA, the CDR3 is TGTGCCAGCAGCACCCCGGGACAGGGGGCACCCTACGAGCAGTACGTC.